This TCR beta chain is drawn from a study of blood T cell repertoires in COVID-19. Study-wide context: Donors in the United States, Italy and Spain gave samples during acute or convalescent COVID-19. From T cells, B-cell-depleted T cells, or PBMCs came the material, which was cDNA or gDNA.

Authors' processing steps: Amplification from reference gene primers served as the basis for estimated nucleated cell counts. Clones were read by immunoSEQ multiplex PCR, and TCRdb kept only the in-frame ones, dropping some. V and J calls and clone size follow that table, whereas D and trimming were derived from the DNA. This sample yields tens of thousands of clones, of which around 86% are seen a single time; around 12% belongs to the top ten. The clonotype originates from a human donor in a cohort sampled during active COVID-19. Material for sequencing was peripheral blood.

CDR3 in DNA: TGTGCCAGCAGTGAAGATCCGAGGTTCACACCCCTCCACTTT. As protein: CASSEDPRFTPLHF. The J gene is TRBJ1-6, the V gene TRBV6-1; no clear D gene. Germline lookup yields CDR1 MNHNS and CDR2 SASEGT. Trimming stripped 1 base from V and 11 bases from J, with 12 bases between. This CDR3 contains 14 residues.